This TCR beta chain was obtained from a study of T cell clonality in common variable immunodeficiency. Whole-study findings and limits: Fewer deletions and N-nucleotide insertions were reportedly seen in common variable immunodeficiency TCR beta sequences. CVID subjects had higher TCRbeta clonality than healthy controls, most marked in about a third. CVID subjects shared fewer TCRbeta clones than healthy controls did.

This clone was observed many times. What it binds is not known. Equal genomic DNA amounts from CVID and control samples were sequenced. Profiled with immunoSEQ multiplex PCR; TCRdb holds only in-frame clones, not every one. The data show some 38,000 clones, with none appearing a single time. Specimen: peripheral blood mononuclear cells. The TCR comes from a person aged 18 to 70 in good health.

The covered CDR3 bases are TGTGCCTGGAGCGGAGGGTTAAGGTCCCTAAATTCCTATGGC. The encoded protein is CAWSGGLRSLNSYG. The CDR3, in full, reads CAWSGGLRSLNSYGYTF. The chain combines TRBV30 with TRBJ1-2; no clear D. With the read ending 3 residues before the CDR3 end, the germline J gene is used to fill in that end. The CDR3 is made up of 17 amino acids. CDR1 and CDR2 (germline): GTSNPN, SVGIG (reference sequence). Trimming took off 3 bases at V and 4 bases at J, with 24 bases between the two ends.